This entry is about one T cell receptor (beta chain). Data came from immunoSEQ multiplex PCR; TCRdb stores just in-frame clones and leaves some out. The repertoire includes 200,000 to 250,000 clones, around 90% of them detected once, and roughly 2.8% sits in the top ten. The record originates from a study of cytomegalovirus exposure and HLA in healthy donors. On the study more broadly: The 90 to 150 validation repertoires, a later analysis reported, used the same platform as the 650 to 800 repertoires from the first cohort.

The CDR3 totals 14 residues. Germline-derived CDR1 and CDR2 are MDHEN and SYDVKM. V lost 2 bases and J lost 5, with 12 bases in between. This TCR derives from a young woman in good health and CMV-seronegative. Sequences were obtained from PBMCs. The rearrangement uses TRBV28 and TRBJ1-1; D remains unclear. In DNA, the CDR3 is TGTGCCAGCAGTTTACGCGGGCGAGGGACTGAAGCTTTCTTT. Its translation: CASSLRGRGTEAFF.